This T cell receptor (beta chain) emerged from a study of neurological immune-mediated disorders. The sample holds many counts of this clonotype. The antigen is undetermined. Volunteers from a blood bank in Maryland, USA, made up the healthy controls. Study-level points and caveats: The greatest TCR clonal expansion appeared in HTLV-1-associated myelopathy and the smallest, falling below healthy controls, in multiple sclerosis.

One entry per CDR3 protein, called by TCRdb with MiXCR from the 5' RACE reads. Seen here are 40,000 to 45,000 distinct CDR3 sequences, roughly 13% observed once, and the top ten hold roughly 1.2%. The germline gives CDR1 SGHVS, CDR2 FQNEAQ. This CDR3 is 15 amino acids long. V was clipped by 4 bases and J by 1 base, with 11 bases between them. The chain uses TRBV7-8 and TRBJ1-5; possibly TRBD1 for D (5 bases). The clonotype comes from a female donor in good health. Sample: PBMCs. CDR3 bases: TGTGCCAGCAGCTCCCGGGACGCCAGCAATCAGCCCCAGCATTTT. Its translation is CASSSRDASNQPQHF.